This record looks at one TCR beta chain sequence and its context. Its antigen is still unknown. With 6 bases removed from V and 10 bases from J, the gap between germline ends came to 13 bases. Germline V gene lookup returns CDR1 MDHEN and CDR2 SYDVKM. The CDR3 runs 12 residues. This record belongs to a study of cytomegalovirus exposure and HLA in healthy donors. The study's findings and limits: Later, TCR association rates were found to vary by HLA locus, highest for DRB1 and lowest for HLA-C.

Primers: 60 Vbeta forward and 13 Jbeta reverse. The data were produced by immunoSEQ multiplex PCR, yet TCRdb's version contains in-frame clones alone and is incomplete. This table has roughly 88,000 clones, around 80% appearing once. The sequencing sample was made of PBMCs. This chain links TRBV28 with TRBJ2-1; D perhaps matches TRBD2 (6 bases). The clonotype comes from a man younger than 40 in good health and CMV-seropositive. The CDR3: CASRTGTQEQFF. The CDR3 DNA reads as TGTGCCAGCAGGACCGGGACTCAGGAGCAGTTCTTC.